The T cell receptor beta chain under discussion was sequenced for a study of blood T cells in healthy people across ages. This clonotype was counted many times. The CDR3 loop spans 13 amino acids. V dropped 1 base and J dropped 8 bases, with 9 bases sitting between them. CDR1 is SGHAT and CDR2 is FQNNGV in the germline V gene. For the second PCR, which ran for 7 to 11 cycles, a sample-barcoded 5' primer and a J-beta primer mix were used. TCRdb itself ran the 5' RACE reads through MiXCR, one entry per CDR3 protein. The table records under 1,100,000 distinct CDR3 sequences, 25% of them present only once. These data were likewise used in another study, on T cells of mothers and their children.

This TCR was recovered from a girl aged 2 to 9 in good health. The rearrangement joins TRBV11-2 to TRBJ2-4; D could derive from TRBD1 or TRBD2 (7 bases each). The specimen sequenced was blood. The CDR3 here is CASSLAGGDIQYF. The CDR3 DNA sequence: TGTGCCAGCAGCTTAGCAGGGGGGGACATTCAGTACTTC.